This TCR beta chain is drawn from a study of T cell responses to AZD1222 COVID-19 vaccine. Sequencing was performed with immunoSEQ multiplex PCR; in TCRdb, only in-frame clones are kept and a portion is missing. The repertoire holds roughly 130,000 clones, with approximately 90% as singletons. V was cut by 6 bases and J by 4 bases, with 10 bases left in between. This CDR3 spans 13 amino acids. Germline V CDR1 and CDR2: MNHEY, SMNVEV (reference sequence). The source material was peripheral blood, sampled on day 0 of AZD1222 vaccination. The chain has TRBV27 and TRBJ2-1; D perhaps matches TRBD1 (5 bases). This clonotype originated in an adult in good health. The CDR3 sequence: CASRPQGYNEQFF. The DNA of the CDR3 is TGTGCCAGCAGACCCCAGGGTTACAATGAGCAGTTCTTC.